Below are 31 T cell receptor beta chains sequenced from a single sample in a study of CD8+ T cells in alopecia areata. RNA, once extracted, was reverse transcribed into cDNA for use as the sequencing template. Some clones are missing from TCRdb's copy, which holds only in-frame ones; the method was immunoSEQ multiplex PCR. Of about 70,000 clones in the sample, 45% to 55% were seen once. The sequences come from CD8+ T cells sorted from blood, collected at week 0. The receptors shown here come from a human donor with alopecia areata.

By share, this clone counts as medium-sized (0.01 to 0.1%). The rearrangement links TRBV2 to TRBJ2-1; TRBD1 might be the D (7 bases). The V end was cut by 5 bases, the J end by 7 bases, with 12 bases between. The CDR3 sequence is 13 residues long. Germline assignment: CDR1 SNHLY and CDR2 FYNNEI. The CDR3 sequence is CASSSSGGNEQFF. The CDR3 region has the DNA TGTGCCAGCAGTTCATCAGGGGGGAATGAGCAGTTCTTC.

The chain recombines TRBV29-1 with TRBJ1-5, with D uncertain. Germline CDR1 is SQVTM and CDR2 is ANQGSEA. Trimming removed 4 bases at V and 4 bases at J, with 11 bases between. This CDR3 comprises 13 residues. In DNA, the CDR3 is TGCAGCGTTGTTGAGGAATGGAATCAGCCCCAGCATTTT. Translating it yields CSVVEEWNQPQHF.

The V call is TRBV5-1, the J call TRBJ2-1; D unclear. CDR1 is SGHRS and CDR2 is YFSETQ in the germline V gene. V was shortened by 0 bases and J by 9 bases, with 4 bases between the two germline ends. CDR3 size: 11 residues. The CDR3 sequence is CASSLVGEQFF. CDR3 DNA sequence: TGCGCCAGCAGCTTGGTCGGTGAGCAGTTCTTC.

The chain carries TRBV5-1 and TRBJ1-2, with 11 bases lining up with TRBD1. Germline CDR1 reads SGHRS; CDR2 reads YFSETQ. The CDR3 has 14 amino acids. J was trimmed by 5 bases and V by 4 bases; bases with no gene match: 4. CDR3 residues: CASSPGTGGYGYTF. In nucleotides, the CDR3 is TGCGCCAGCAGCCCCGGGACAGGGGGATATGGCTACACCTTC.

This clone showed up just a few times. This chain uses TRBV11-2 with TRBJ2-5, with a weak D call TRBD1 (5 bases). The CDR3 sequence is 14 residues long. Germline V lookup: CDR1 SGHAT, CDR2 FQNNGV. Trimming took 6 bases from V and 5 from J, leaving 16 bases between them. The CDR3 region is CASRGRVSDETQYF. In nucleotides, the CDR3 is TGTGCCAGCAGAGGCAGGGTGTCTGATGAGACCCAGTACTTC. The full variable domain, completed using reference TRBV11-2 and TRBJ2-5, is EAGVAQSPRYKIIEKRQSVAFWCNPISGHATLYWYQQILGQGPKLLIQFQNNGVVDDSQLPKDRFSAERLKGVDSTLKIQPAKLEDSAVYLCASRGRVSDETQYFGPGTRLLVL.

The chain links TRBV6-5 to TRBJ1-5, with 8 nucleotides matching TRBD1. Germline V gene lookup returns CDR1 MNHEY and CDR2 SVGAGI. Trimming removed 4 bases from V and 5 bases from J; junction bases left unmatched: 7. The CDR3 is made up of 15 amino acids. In DNA, the CDR3 is TGTGCCAGCAGTTCGACAGGGGCGGTGGATCAGCCCCAGCATTTT. Translated, it gives CASSSTGAVDQPQHF.

This clone has only one observation. The gene calls are TRBV19 and TRBJ2-7; 8 bases align to TRBD2. The V and J ends lost 9 bases and 4 bases, in that order; junction bases with no gene match: 5. Looked up from germline, CDR1 is LNHDA and CDR2 is SQIVND (reference sequence). The CDR3 is 12 residues long. CDR3 amino acids: CASSGSVYEQYF. CDR3 in DNA: TGTGCCAGCAGCGGGAGTGTTTACGAGCAGTACTTC.

This clone came up a few times. The V call is TRBV29-1, the J call TRBJ2-1; 8 nucleotides align to TRBD2. This CDR3 is 14 amino acids long. Germline V gene lookup returns CDR1 SQVTM and CDR2 ANQGSEA. With V trimmed by 4 bases and J by 8 bases, 10 bases remained unmatched. The CDR3 spells CSVVGVAGRDEQFF. Here the CDR3 DNA reads TGCAGCGTTGTTGGGGTAGCGGGGAGGGATGAGCAGTTCTTC.

This clone was observed a few times. This rearrangement joins TRBV5-1 to TRBJ2-1; D assignment may be TRBD1 or TRBD2 (6 bases each). The CDR3 extends over 15 amino acids. Germline loops: CDR1 SGHRS, CDR2 YFSETQ. V was clipped by 0 bases and J by 8 bases, with 15 bases between them. The CDR3 nucleotides read TGCGCCAGCAGCTTGGAGGGAGACGGGGGCGATGAGCAGTTCTTC. Protein product: CASSLEGDGGDEQFF.

CDR3 in amino acids: CASSLGSRGDEQYF. The CDR3 DNA follows: TGTGCCAGCAGCTTAGGCTCTAGGGGGGACGAGCAGTACTTC. The chain uses TRBV13 and TRBJ2-7; D could derive from TRBD1 or TRBD2 (6 bases each). Germline loops: CDR1 PRHDT, CDR2 FYEKMQ (reference sequence). The CDR3 is 14 residues long. The V end was cut by 0 bases, the J end by 5 bases, with 11 bases between.

This clone is a singleton in its sample. The gene calls are TRBV15 and TRBJ2-1; possible D gene TRBD2, 5 bases. The V and J ends lost 1 base and 8 bases respectively, with 9 bases between them. CDR1 is LNHNV and CDR2 is YYDKDF in the germline V gene (reference sequence). CDR3 length: 13 residues. CDR3 region: CATSRVRAHEQFF. CDR3 coding DNA: TGTGCCACCAGCAGAGTGAGGGCACATGAGCAGTTCTTC.

This clone showed up just a few times. V is TRBV29-1 and J is TRBJ2-7, with 13 nucleotides matching TRBD2. V trimming: 0 bases; J trimming: 3 bases; junction bases outside the gene matches: 8. Germline CDR1 is SQVTM and CDR2 is ANQGSEA. The CDR3 is 17 residues long. The CDR3 DNA follows: TGCAGCGTTGAAGATCCAGGGACTAGCGGGATTCTCTACGAGCAGTACTTC. Its protein product is CSVEDPGTSGILYEQYF.

This rearrangement joins TRBV19 to TRBJ2-2; D call uncertain. The V and J ends lost 3 bases and 6 bases respectively, with 5 bases between them. Germline V CDR1 and CDR2: LNHDA, SQIVND (reference sequence). CDR3 length equals 12 residues. CDR3 sequence: CASSMFSGELFF. The CDR3 coding sequence is TGTGCCAGTAGTATGTTTTCCGGGGAGCTGTTTTTT.

The chain links TRBV5-1 to TRBJ2-1; 14 bases are shared with TRBD2. Germline V lookup: CDR1 SGHRS, CDR2 YFSETQ. There are 17 residues in the CDR3. J was trimmed by 5 bases and V by 3 bases; bases with no gene match: 7. The CDR3 DNA is TGCGCCAGCAGCTCGAGACTAGCGGGAGGGCCGGACAATGAGCAGTTCTTC. It is translated as CASSSRLAGGPDNEQFF.

The chain recombines TRBV15 with TRBJ1-4; tentative D call: TRBD1 (6 bases). This CDR3 region has 16 residues. Germline values: CDR1 LNHNV, CDR2 YYDKDF (reference sequence). V was trimmed by 0 bases and J by 0 bases, leaving 8 bases between them. The DNA of the CDR3 is TGTGCCACCAGCAGAGAGGGGGCCGCAACTAATGAAAAACTGTTTTTT. Its translation is CATSREGAATNEKLFF. Combining the CDR3 with reference TRBV15 and TRBJ1-4 gives the whole variable domain DAMVIQNPRYQVTQFGKPVTLSCSQTLNHNVMYWYQQKSSQAPKLLFHYYDKDFNNEADTPDNFQSRRPNTSFCFLDIRSPGLGDTAMYLCATSREGAATNEKLFFGSGTQLSVL.

Comments on this clone: Other DNA sequences in the same sample also yield this CDR3. The chain uses TRBV28 and TRBJ2-5; unclear D gene. V gave up 3 bases and J gave up 1 base, with 6 bases separating them. The CDR3 runs to 13 residues. The germline gives CDR1 MDHEN, CDR2 SYDVKM. The CDR3 region has the DNA TGTGCCAGCAGTTTTGGGTCCCAAGAGACCCAGTACTTC. Its protein is CASSFGSQETQYF.

J is TRBJ2-7 and V is TRBV11-2; D is ambiguous. Germline V gene sequence: CDR1 SGHAT, CDR2 FQNNGV. Trimming stripped 7 bases from V and 0 bases from J, with 4 bases between. CDR3 length: 11 residues. The CDR3 region has the DNA TGTGCCAGCACGGGCTCCTACGAGCAGTACTTC. Translation: CASTGSYEQYF.

This chain uses TRBV7-3 with TRBJ2-5, with 7 bases that match TRBD2. The CDR3 consists of 15 residues. Germline V gene lookup returns CDR1 SGHTA and CDR2 FQGTGA. The junction had 8 bases not matched to a gene; V was cut back by 4 bases and J by 3 bases. CDR3 nucleotides: TGTGCCAGCAGCTCAAGTACTGGGACTAAAGAGACCCAGTACTTC. It specifies CASSSSTGTKETQYF.

CDR3 region: CASSSTGTGGNYEQYF. The CDR3 coding sequence is TGTGCCAGCAGCTCCACCGGGACAGGGGGCAACTACGAGCAGTACTTC. V and J are TRBV7-9 and TRBJ2-7; 12 bases agree with TRBD1. Unmatched junction bases numbered 7, after V lost 4 bases and J lost 3 bases. CDR1 and CDR2 from the germline V gene are SEHNR and FQNEAQ (reference sequence). The CDR3 has 16 residues.

This clone has just a few counts. The CDR3 coding sequence is TGTGCCAGCAGCGCCACTGGACTAGTCCCGGCAGATACGCAGTATTTT. Residues: CASSATGLVPADTQYF. The genes are TRBV27 and TRBJ2-3; TRBD2 matches at 7 bases. The CDR3 runs 16 residues. V shed 6 bases and J 4 bases; nucleotides not matched to a gene: 13. From germline, CDR1 is MNHEY and CDR2 SMNVEV (reference sequence).

The chain joins TRBV30 to TRBJ2-1; D not certain. The V gene lost 0 bases and the J gene lost 7 bases, with 4 bases spanning the gap. This CDR3 comprises 11 residues. Germline V gives CDR1 GTSNPN, CDR2 SVGIG (reference sequence). CDR3 sequence (DNA): TGTGCCTGGAGTGTACCTAATGAGCAGTTCTTC. It encodes CAWSVPNEQFF.

This clone has ten or more counts. The chain is built from TRBV2 and TRBJ2-3, with 9 bases matching TRBD2. Germline V gives CDR1 SNHLY, CDR2 FYNNEI. The CDR3 is 16 residues long. Trimming cost V 6 bases and J 0 bases; bases outside gene matches: 7. The CDR3 DNA reads TGTGCCAGCAGGTGGTCTAGCGGGACTAGCACAGATACGCAGTATTTT. It codes for CASRWSSGTSTDTQYF.

The chain's CDR3 is CASSLLDRGCLHQPQHF. CDR3 sequence (DNA): TGCGCCAGCAGTCTTCTCGACAGGGGATGCCTCCATCAGCCCCAGCATTTT. The chain combines TRBV23-1 with TRBJ1-5; 8 bases fit TRBD1. TRBV23-1 is annotated as an ORF whose role is uncertain. This CDR3 spans 17 amino acids. Germline trimming cut 4 bases from V and 5 bases from J; bases unmatched to any gene: 13.

V gene TRBV28 combines with J gene TRBJ2-1; 8 bases fit TRBD2. The J segment lost 7 bases and the V segment lost 10 bases, leaving 9 bases of the junction unmatched. Germline loops: CDR1 MDHEN, CDR2 SYDVKM. This CDR3 has 13 residues. CDR3 DNA sequence: TGTGCCACCTCGGATCAGCGGGGGAATGAGCAGTTCTTC. Protein sequence: CATSDQRGNEQFF.

The gene calls are TRBV25-1 and TRBJ2-7; D not certain. This CDR3 is 11 amino acids long. Germline loops: CDR1 MGHDK, CDR2 SYGVNS. The germline V and J ends were trimmed by 7 bases and 4 bases, with 8 bases remaining between them. The CDR3 DNA follows: TGTGCCAGCACAGCTGGGTACGAGCAGTACTTC. Its translation: CASTAGYEQYF.

This clone has just a few counts. The chain is built from TRBV4-1 and TRBJ1-1; D is uncertain. This CDR3 has 15 amino acids. Germline lookup yields CDR1 MGHRA and CDR2 YSYEKL. V lost 0 bases and J lost 1, with 9 bases in between. The CDR3 nucleotides are TGCGCCAGCAGCCAAGATCGGTGGGGGAACACTGAAGCTTTCTTT. Its translation is CASSQDRWGNTEAFF.

J is TRBJ1-5 and V is TRBV27, with D possibly being TRBD1 (5 bases). Trimming left V 7 bases short and J 2 bases short, with 15 bases between. The V gene's germline CDR1 is MNHEY and CDR2 SMNVEV (reference sequence). This CDR3 is 15 amino acids long. This CDR3 is CASKGRGIGNQPQHF. In nucleotides, the CDR3 is TGTGCCAGCAAAGGGAGGGGAATAGGCAATCAGCCCCAGCATTTT.

A few counts support this clone. J is TRBJ2-7 and V is TRBV29-1; D is undetermined. V gave up 7 bases and J gave up 6 bases, with 10 bases separating them. The CDR3 contains 10 residues. Germline V gene sequence: CDR1 SQVTM, CDR2 ANQGSEA. CDR3 residues: CSALGFEQYF. The CDR3 DNA reads as TGCAGCGCCCTTGGGTTCGAGCAGTACTTC.

This clone turned up a few times. The chain uses TRBV7-6 and TRBJ2-2; 8 bases are a match to TRBD2. The CDR3 loop spans 14 amino acids. Per the germline V gene, CDR1 is SGHVS and CDR2 is FNYEAQ. V dropped 1 base and J dropped 7; count of bases not matched to a gene: 2. Here the CDR3 reads CASSLGTSFGELFF. CDR3 DNA: TGTGCCAGCAGCTTAGGGACTAGCTTCGGGGAGCTGTTTTTT.

This clone occurred a few times. The J gene is TRBJ2-6, the V gene TRBV11-2; D is unclear. V was trimmed by 6 bases and J by 2 bases, leaving 11 bases between them. The germline V gene encodes CDR1 SGHAT and CDR2 FQNNGV. The CDR3 consists of 15 residues. The CDR3, as DNA: TGTGCCAGCAGGCATGTGGGCCCTGGGGCCAACGTCCTGACTTTC. Protein: CASRHVGPGANVLTF.

This chain joins TRBV6-5 and TRBJ1-1; D gene ambiguous. Trimming removed 7 bases at V and 1 base at J, with 13 bases between. The germline V gene has CDR1 MNHEY and CDR2 SVGAGI. The CDR3 covers 14 residues. The CDR3, as DNA: TGTGCCAGCACCCTCTCAGGAGGGAACACTGAAGCTTTCTTT. It yields the protein CASTLSGGNTEAFF.